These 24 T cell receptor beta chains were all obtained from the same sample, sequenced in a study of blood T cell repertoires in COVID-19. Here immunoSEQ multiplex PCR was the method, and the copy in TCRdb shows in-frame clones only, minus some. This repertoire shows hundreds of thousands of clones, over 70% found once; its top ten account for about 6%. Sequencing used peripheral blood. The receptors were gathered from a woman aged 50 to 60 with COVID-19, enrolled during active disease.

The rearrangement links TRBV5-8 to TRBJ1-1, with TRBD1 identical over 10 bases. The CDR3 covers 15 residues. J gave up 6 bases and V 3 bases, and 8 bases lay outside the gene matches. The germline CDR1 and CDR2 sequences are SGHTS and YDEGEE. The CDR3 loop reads CASSSRQGARAEAFF. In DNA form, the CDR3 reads TGTGCCAGCAGCTCCCGACAGGGGGCTCGGGCTGAAGCTTTCTTT.

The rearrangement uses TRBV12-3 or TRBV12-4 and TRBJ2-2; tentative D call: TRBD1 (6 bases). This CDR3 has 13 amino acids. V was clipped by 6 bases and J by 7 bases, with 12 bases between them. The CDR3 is CASSPGVGGELFF. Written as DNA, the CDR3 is TGTGCCAGCAGCCCAGGGGTCGGCGGGGAGCTGTTTTTT.

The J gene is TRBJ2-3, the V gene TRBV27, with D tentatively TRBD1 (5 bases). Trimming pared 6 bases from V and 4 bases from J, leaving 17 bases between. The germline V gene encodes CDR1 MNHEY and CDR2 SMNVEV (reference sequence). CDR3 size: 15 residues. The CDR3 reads CASRRQKTASDTQYF. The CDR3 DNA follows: TGTGCCAGCAGAAGACAGAAGACAGCCTCAGATACGCAGTATTTT.

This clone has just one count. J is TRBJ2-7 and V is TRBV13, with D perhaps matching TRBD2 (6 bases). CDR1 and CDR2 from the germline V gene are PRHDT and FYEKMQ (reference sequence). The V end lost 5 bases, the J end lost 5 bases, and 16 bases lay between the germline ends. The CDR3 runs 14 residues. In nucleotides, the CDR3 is TGTGCCAGCAGCCCAAATGGAGGGGTCCACGAGCAGTACTTC. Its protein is CASSPNGGVHEQYF. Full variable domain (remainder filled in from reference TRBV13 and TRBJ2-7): AAGVIQSPRHLIKEKRETATLKCYPIPRHDTVYWYQQGPGQDPQFLISFYEKMQSDKGSIPDRFSAQQFSDYHSELNMSSLELGDSALYFCASSPNGGVHEQYFGPGTRLTVT.

CDR3 in amino acids: CASSLDVTSGDQETQYF. Here the CDR3 DNA reads TGTGCCAGCAGCTTGGATGTGACTAGCGGAGACCAAGAGACCCAGTACTTC. V and J are TRBV7-6 and TRBJ2-5; 9 positions agree with TRBD2. CDR3 length equals 17 residues. The V gene's germline CDR1 is SGHVS and CDR2 FNYEAQ. Trimming took 3 bases from V and 0 from J; bases not matched to a gene: 8.

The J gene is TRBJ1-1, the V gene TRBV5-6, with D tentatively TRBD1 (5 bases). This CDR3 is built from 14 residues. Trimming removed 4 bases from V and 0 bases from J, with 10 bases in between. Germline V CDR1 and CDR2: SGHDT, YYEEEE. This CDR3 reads CASSLGLMNTEAFF. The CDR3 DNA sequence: TGTGCCAGCAGCCTGGGGCTCATGAACACTGAAGCTTTCTTT.

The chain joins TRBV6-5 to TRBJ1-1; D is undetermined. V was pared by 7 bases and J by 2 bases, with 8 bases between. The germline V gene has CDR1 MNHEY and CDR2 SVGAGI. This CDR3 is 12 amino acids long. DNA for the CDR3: TGTGCCAGCATTGCACAAAACACTGAAGCTTTCTTT. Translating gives CASIAQNTEAFF.

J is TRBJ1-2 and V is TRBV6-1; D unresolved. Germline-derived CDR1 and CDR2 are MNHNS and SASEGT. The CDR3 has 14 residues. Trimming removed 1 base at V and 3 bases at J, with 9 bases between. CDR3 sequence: CASSEVVPYYGYTF. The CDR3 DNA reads TGTGCCAGCAGTGAAGTTGTCCCCTACTATGGCTACACCTTC.

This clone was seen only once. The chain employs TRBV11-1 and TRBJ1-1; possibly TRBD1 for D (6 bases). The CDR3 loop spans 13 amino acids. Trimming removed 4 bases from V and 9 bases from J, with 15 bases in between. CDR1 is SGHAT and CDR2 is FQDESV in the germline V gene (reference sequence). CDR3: CASSSEIQGKAFF. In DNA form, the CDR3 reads TGTGCCAGCAGCTCAGAAATTCAGGGGAAAGCTTTCTTT. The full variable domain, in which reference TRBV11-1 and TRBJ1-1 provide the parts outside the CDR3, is EAEVAQSPRYKITEKSQAVAFWCDPISGHATLYWYRQILGQGPELLVQFQDESVVDDSQLPKDRFSAERLKGVDSTLKIQPAELGDSAMYLCASSSEIQGKAFFGQGTRLTVV.

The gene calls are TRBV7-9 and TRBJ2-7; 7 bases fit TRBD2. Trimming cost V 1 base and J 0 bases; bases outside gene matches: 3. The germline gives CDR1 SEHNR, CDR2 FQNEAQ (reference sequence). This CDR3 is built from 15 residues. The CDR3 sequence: CASSLEGGGSYEQYF. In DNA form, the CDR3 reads TGTGCCAGCAGCTTAGAGGGCGGGGGCTCCTACGAGCAGTACTTC.

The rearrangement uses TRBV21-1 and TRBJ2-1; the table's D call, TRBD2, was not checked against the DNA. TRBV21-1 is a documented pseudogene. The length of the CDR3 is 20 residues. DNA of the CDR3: TGTGCCAGCAGCAAAAAGGGAAGACTAGCGGGAAGCCCCTCCTACAATGAGCAGTTCTTC. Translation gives CASSKKGRLAGSPSYNEQFF.

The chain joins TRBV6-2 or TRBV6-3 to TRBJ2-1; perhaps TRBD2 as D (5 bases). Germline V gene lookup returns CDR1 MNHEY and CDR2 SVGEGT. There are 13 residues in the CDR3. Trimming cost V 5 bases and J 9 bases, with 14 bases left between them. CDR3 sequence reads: CASSPSLAGEQFF. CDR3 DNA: TGTGCCAGCAGTCCGTCTCTAGCTGGTGAGCAGTTCTTC.

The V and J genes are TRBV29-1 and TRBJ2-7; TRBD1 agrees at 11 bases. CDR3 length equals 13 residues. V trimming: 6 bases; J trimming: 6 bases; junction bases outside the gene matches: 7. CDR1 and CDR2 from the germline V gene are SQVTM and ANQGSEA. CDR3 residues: CSVRSGTGGEQYF. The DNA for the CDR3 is TGCAGCGTCAGATCCGGGACAGGGGGCGAGCAGTACTTC.

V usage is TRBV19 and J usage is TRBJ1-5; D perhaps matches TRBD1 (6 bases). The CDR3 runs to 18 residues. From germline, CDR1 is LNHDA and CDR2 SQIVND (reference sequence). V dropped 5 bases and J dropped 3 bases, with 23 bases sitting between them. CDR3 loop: CASSRGAGESHSNQPQHF. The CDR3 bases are TGTGCCAGTAGTCGGGGGGCGGGGGAGTCCCACTCCAATCAGCCCCAGCATTTT.

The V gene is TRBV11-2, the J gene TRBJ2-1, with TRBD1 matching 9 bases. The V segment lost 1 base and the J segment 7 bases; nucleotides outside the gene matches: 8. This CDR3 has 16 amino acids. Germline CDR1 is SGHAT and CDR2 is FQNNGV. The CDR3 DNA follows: TGTGCCAGCAGCTTAGGTGGGACAGGGCCAGTGAATGAGCAGTTCTTC. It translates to CASSLGGTGPVNEQFF.

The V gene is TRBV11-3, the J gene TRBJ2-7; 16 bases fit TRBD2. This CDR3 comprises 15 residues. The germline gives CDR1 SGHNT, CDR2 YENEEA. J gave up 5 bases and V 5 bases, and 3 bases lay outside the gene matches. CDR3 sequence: CASSGGLAGGDEQYF. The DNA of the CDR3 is TGTGCCAGCAGCGGGGGACTAGCGGGAGGGGACGAGCAGTACTTC.

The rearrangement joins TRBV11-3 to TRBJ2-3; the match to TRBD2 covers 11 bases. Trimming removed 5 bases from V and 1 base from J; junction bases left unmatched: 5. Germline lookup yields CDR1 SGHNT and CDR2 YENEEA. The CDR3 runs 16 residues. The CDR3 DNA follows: TGTGCCAGCAGCCAGGGACTAGCGGCCCGCACAGATACGCAGTATTTT. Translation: CASSQGLAARTDTQYF.

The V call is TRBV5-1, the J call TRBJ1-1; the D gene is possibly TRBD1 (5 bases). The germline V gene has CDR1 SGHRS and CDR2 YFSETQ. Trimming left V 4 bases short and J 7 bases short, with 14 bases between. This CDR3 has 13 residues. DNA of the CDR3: TGCGCCAGCAGCCCGCAGGGAAAAGGTGAAGCTTTCTTT. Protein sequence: CASSPQGKGEAFF. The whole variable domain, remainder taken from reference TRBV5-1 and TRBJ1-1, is KAGVTQTPRYLIKTRGQQVTLSCSPISGHRSVSWYQQTPGQGLQFLFEYFSETQRNKGNFPGRFSGRQFSNSRSEMNVSTLELGDSALYLCASSPQGKGEAFFGQGTRLTVV.

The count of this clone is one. The CDR3 region is CASNFRDRSNYEQYF. For the CDR3, the DNA is TGTGCCAGCAATTTCCGGGACAGATCCAACTACGAGCAGTACTTC. V and J are TRBV28 and TRBJ2-7, with 7 nucleotides matching TRBD1. The V gene's germline CDR1 is MDHEN and CDR2 SYDVKM. The CDR3 runs to 15 residues. Trimming removed 7 bases from V and 3 bases from J; junction bases left unmatched: 12.

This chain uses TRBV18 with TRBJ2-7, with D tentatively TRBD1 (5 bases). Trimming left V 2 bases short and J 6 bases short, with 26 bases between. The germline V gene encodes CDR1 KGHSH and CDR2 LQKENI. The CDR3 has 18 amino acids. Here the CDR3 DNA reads TGTGCCAGCTCACCAAAGTGGGGCCCCTCTGGGATATTGGGCGAGCAGTACTTC. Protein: CASSPKWGPSGILGEQYF. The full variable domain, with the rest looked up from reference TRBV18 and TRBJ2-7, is NAGVMQNPRHLVRRRGQEARLRCSPMKGHSHVYWYRQLPEEGLKFMVYLQKENIIDESGMPKERFSAEFPKEGPSILRIQQVVRGDSAAYFCASSPKWGPSGILGEQYFGPGTRLTVT.

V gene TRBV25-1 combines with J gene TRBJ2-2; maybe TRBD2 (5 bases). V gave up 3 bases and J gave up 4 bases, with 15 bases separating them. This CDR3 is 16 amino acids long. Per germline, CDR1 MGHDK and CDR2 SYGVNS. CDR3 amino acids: CASSDFSRVGTGELFF. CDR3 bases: TGTGCCAGCAGTGATTTTTCGAGGGTTGGCACCGGGGAGCTGTTTTTT.

This chain's CDR3 is CSVFRHDKNTEAFF. For the CDR3, the DNA is TGCAGCGTCTTCCGACACGACAAAAACACTGAAGCTTTCTTT. The V gene is TRBV29-1, the J gene TRBJ1-1; D call uncertain. Between the trimmed V and J ends, which lost 6 bases and 2 bases, there was a span of 16 bases. The CDR3 covers 14 residues. Per the germline V gene, CDR1 is SQVTM and CDR2 is ANQGSEA. Complete variable domain (other parts from reference TRBV29-1 and TRBJ1-1): SAVISQKPSRDICQRGTSLTIQCQVDSQVTMMFWYRQQPGQSLTLIATANQGSEATYESGFVIDKFPISRPNLTFSTLTVSNMSPEDSSIYLCSVFRHDKNTEAFFGQGTRLTVV.

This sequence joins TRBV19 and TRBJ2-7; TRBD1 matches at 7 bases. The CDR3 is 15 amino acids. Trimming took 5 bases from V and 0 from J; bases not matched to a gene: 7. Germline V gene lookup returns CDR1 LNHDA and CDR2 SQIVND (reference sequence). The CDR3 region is CASSSPRDSSYEQYF. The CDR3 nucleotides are TGTGCCAGTAGTTCCCCTAGGGACAGCTCCTACGAGCAGTACTTC. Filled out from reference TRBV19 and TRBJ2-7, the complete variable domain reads DGGITQSPKYLFRKEGQNVTLSCEQNLNHDAMYWYRQDPGQGLRLIYYSQIVNDFQKGDIAEGYSVSREKKESFPLTVTSAQKNPTAFYLCASSSPRDSSYEQYFGPGTRLTVT.

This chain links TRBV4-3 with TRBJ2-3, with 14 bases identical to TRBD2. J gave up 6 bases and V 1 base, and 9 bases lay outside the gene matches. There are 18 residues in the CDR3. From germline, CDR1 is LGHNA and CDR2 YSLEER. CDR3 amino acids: CASSQGTGLAGGGDTQYF. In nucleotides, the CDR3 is TGCGCCAGCAGCCAAGGAACCGGACTAGCGGGAGGAGGGGATACGCAGTATTTT.